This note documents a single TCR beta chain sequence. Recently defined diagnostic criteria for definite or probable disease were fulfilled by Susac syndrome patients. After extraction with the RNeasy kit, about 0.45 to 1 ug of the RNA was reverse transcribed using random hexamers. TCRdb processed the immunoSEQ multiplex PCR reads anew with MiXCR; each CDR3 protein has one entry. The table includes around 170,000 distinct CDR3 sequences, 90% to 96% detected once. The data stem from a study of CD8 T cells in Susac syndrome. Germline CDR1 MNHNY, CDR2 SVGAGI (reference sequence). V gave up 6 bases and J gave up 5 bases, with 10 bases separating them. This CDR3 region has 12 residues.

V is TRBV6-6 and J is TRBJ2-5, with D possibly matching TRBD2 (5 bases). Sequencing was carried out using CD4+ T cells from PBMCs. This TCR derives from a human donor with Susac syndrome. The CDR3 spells CASRIRRETQYF. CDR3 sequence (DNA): TGTGCCAGCAGGATTAGGAGGGAGACCCAGTACTTC.